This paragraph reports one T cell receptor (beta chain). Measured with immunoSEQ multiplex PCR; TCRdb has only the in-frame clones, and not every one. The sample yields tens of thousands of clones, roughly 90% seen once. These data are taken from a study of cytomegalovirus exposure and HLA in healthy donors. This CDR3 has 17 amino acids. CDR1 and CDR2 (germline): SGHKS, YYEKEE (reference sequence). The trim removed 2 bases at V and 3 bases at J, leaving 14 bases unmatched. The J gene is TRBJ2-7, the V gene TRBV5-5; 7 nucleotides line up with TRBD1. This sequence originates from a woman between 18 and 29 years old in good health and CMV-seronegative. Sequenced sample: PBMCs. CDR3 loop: CASSLRQGFGRGYEQYF. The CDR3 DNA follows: TGTGCCAGCAGCTTAAGACAGGGCTTCGGACGGGGCTACGAGCAGTACTTC.